This T cell receptor (beta chain) was obtained from a study of cytomegalovirus exposure and HLA in healthy donors. The PCR was carried out with 60 Vbeta primers and 13 Jbeta primers. Sequencing was performed with immunoSEQ multiplex PCR; in TCRdb, only in-frame clones are kept and a portion is missing. The table includes about 200,000 clones, about 78% detected once. Study results and caveats: Presence/absence analyses assumed roughly uniform sequencing depth across donors. In a later analysis, across HLA loci, associated TCR counts were highest for DRB1, lowest for HLA-C.

A note on this clone: Its target is not known.

CDR3 length equals 11 residues. V lost 7 bases to trimming and J lost 10 bases, with 12 bases between them. Germline lookup yields CDR1 SNHLY and CDR2 FYNNEI. The chain combines TRBV2 with TRBJ2-3; D remains ambiguous. The material sequenced was PBMCs. The receptor was isolated from a woman younger than 45 in good health and CMV-seronegative. CDR3 DNA sequence: TGTGCCAGCAAACTGTGGGCCTCGCAGTATTTT. The encoded protein is CASKLWASQYF.